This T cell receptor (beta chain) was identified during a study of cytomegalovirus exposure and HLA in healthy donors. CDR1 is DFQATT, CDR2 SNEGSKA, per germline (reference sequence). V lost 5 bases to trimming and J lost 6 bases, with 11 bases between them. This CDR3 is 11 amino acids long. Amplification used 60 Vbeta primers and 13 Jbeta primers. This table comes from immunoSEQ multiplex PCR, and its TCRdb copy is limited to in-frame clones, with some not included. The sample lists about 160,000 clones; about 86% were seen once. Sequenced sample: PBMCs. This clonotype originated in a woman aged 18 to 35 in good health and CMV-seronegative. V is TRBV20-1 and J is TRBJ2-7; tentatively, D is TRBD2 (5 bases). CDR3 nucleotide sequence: TGCAGTGCTCCCGGCCGGGGCGAGCAGTACTTC. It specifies CSAPGRGEQYF.